This T cell receptor beta chain was identified during a study of shared clonotypes between healthy human individuals. Study-level results: What rarefaction showed was incomplete sorted-subset sequencing despite large depth.

V gave up 2 bases and J gave up 8 bases, with 13 bases separating them. CDR3 length equals 13 residues. Germline V gene lookup returns CDR1 SGHKS and CDR2 YYEKEE (reference sequence). In the case of this clone: Its antigen remains unknown.

Sequenced by immunoSEQ multiplex PCR; TCRdb stores in-frame clones only, minus some. The sample comprises about 690,000 clones, roughly 88% of which are singletons, and 34% rests with the top ten. The source is a man between 18 and 29 years old in good health. Some clones in this sample may be carry-over from other donors' samples. The rearrangement uses TRBV5-5 and TRBJ1-1; D is unresolved. The specimen was memory CD8+ T cells from PBMCs. Indicated subset: CD45RO+ cells pooled with CCR7-negative TemRA cells. This chain's CDR3 is CASSFFVAPEAFF. The CDR3 coding sequence is TGTGCCAGCAGCTTCTTTGTGGCCCCCGAAGCTTTCTTT. The full variable domain, in which reference TRBV5-5 and TRBJ1-1 provide the parts outside the CDR3, is DAGVTQSPTHLIKTRGQQVTLRCSPISGHKSVSWYQQVLGQGPQFIFQYYEKEERGRGNFPDRFSARQFPNYSSELNVNALLLGDSALYLCASSFFVAPEAFFGQGTRLTVV.